A selection of T cell receptor beta chains follows, all from one sample in a study of siplizumab effects on memory and regulatory T cells. TCRdb's copy holds only in-frame clones and misses some; the assay was immunoSEQ multiplex PCR. The sample holds more than 75,000 clones, roughly 96% seen once. The specimen sequenced was naive CD4+ T cells sorted from blood. These receptor sequences come from a human donor in good health. Each CDR3 is given with its conserved first and last residue. A D gene is named only where the DNA matches it firmly. Only some rows state a clone size, as once, few, many or a class for expanded clones.

d_call j_call v_call clone_size cdr3_aa cdr3_nt
NA TRBJ2-7 TRBV2 once CASSEDPGEPSYEQYF TGTGCCAGCAGTGAAGATCCGGGGGAGCCCTCGTACGAGCAGTACTTC
NA TRBJ1-2 TRBV27 once CASSLAGYGYTF TGTGCCAGCAGTTTAGCGGGTTATGGCTACACCTTC
NA TRBJ1-6 TRBV7-9 few CASSLESAVHPLHF TGTGCCAGCAGCTTAGAATCGGCCGTTCACCCCCTCCACTTT
TRBD1 TRBJ2-3 TRBV29-1 NA CSVKGAGDTQYF TGCAGCGTGAAGGGGGCTGGAGATACGCAGTATTTT
NA TRBJ2-2 TRBV7-2 NA CASSLVWTTGTGELFF TGTGCCAGCAGCTTAGTTTGGACAACCGGAACCGGGGAGCTGTTTTTT
TRBD1 TRBJ1-1 TRBV28 NA CAPTILGQAYGWTEAFF TGTGCCCCAACCATTCTAGGACAGGCCTACGGATGGACTGAAGCTTTCTTT
NA TRBJ1-2 TRBV29-1 NA CSVEWGQGSSIWTF NA
NA TRBJ2-1 TRBV5-1 NA CASSLGENNEQFF TGCGCCAGCAGCTTGGGGGAAAACAATGAGCAGTTCTTC
NA TRBJ1-1 TRBV7-2 NA CASSLVQGPRNTEAFF TGTGCCAGCAGCTTGGTACAGGGACCTAGGAACACTGAAGCTTTCTTT
TRBD1 TRBJ1-2 TRBV28 NA CASTYRDRASYGYTF TGTGCCAGCACCTACCGGGACAGGGCGTCCTATGGCTACACCTTC
NA TRBJ1-1 TRBV23-1 few CASGNLNTEAFF TGCGCCAGCGGGAATCTGAACACTGAAGCTTTCTTT
NA TRBJ1-1 TRBV15 NA CATSRDHTPGLAFF TGTGCCACCAGCAGAGATCACACTCCCGGGTTGGCTTTCTTT
NA TRBJ2-7 TRBV6-5 once CASRPPRLESHEQYF TGTGCCAGCAGACCCCCACGACTAGAATCCCACGAGCAGTACTTC
NA TRBJ1-1 TRBV30 few CAWRLPGVIFF TGTGCCTGGAGGTTGCCGGGGGTAATCTTCTTT
TRBD1 TRBJ2-7 TRBV10-2 once CASSGTGGGYEQYF TGCGCCAGCAGCGGGACAGGGGGAGGGTACGAGCAGTACTTC
NA TRBJ2-6 TRBV6-1 NA CASSEFFWLSGANVLTF TGTGCCAGCAGTGAATTTTTTTGGCTCTCTGGGGCCAACGTCCTGACTTTC